The T cell receptor (beta chain) described here comes from a study of T-cell memory formation after mild COVID-19. TCRdb reanalysed the 5' RACE reads using MiXCR and keeps one entry per CDR3 protein. Seen here are under 400,000 distinct CDR3 sequences, around 27% observed once, and the top ten hold approximately 12%. V was clipped by 3 bases and J by 5 bases, with 11 bases between them. The CDR3 has 14 amino acids. Germline lookup yields CDR1 MNHNS and CDR2 SASEGT. Broader study findings: Clones shrinking from day 15 to 85 showed even CD4/CD8 mixes; later expanders tilted CD4+.

This clonotype was found a few times. The antigen remains unidentified. Sequencing used PBMCs or a T cell subset sorted from them (not recorded which). This TCR came from an adult woman who had mild COVID-19 (a few samples of this study predate the infection). Cell type and time point are not known. The chain carries TRBV6-1 and TRBJ2-1, with TRBD2 as a possible D gene (5 bases). This chain's CDR3 is CASSDRLPNNEQFF. In nucleotides, the CDR3 is TGTGCCAGCAGTGACCGACTACCGAACAATGAGCAGTTCTTC.